A single sample gave rise to the 25 T cell receptor beta chains below, sequenced in a study of blood T cells in healthy people across ages. For the second PCR, which ran for roughly 6 to 11 cycles, a sample-barcoded 5' primer and a J-beta primer mix were used. One entry per CDR3 protein results from TCRdb running MiXCR on the 5' RACE reads. Among fewer than 1 million distinct CDR3 sequences, under 55% were seen once, and the ten largest hold roughly 18%. Sequenced sample: blood. Receptors originate from a man aged 60-69 years in good health.

This clonotype was recorded only once. The chain has TRBV2 and TRBJ2-2, with D possibly TRBD1 on 6 matching bases. The CDR3 is 15 amino acids. CDR1 and CDR2 from the germline V gene are SNHLY and FYNNEI. Trimming cost V 10 bases and J 6 bases, with 21 bases left between them. The CDR3: CAISSDYRASGELFF. CDR3 in DNA: TGTGCCATCTCTTCCGATTACAGGGCCTCCGGGGAGCTGTTTTTT.

The chain employs TRBV7-9 and TRBJ2-5; perhaps D is TRBD1 or TRBD2 (5 bases each). The germline gives CDR1 SEHNR, CDR2 FQNEAQ (reference sequence). The CDR3 length is 13 residues. The germline V and J ends were trimmed by 5 bases and 5 bases, with 12 bases remaining between them. This chain's CDR3 is CASSPKGPETQYF. The CDR3 DNA is TGTGCCAGCAGCCCGAAGGGACCGGAGACCCAGTACTTC.

The table lists this clonotype with a few counts. The chain uses TRBV5-5 and TRBJ1-2, with D tentatively TRBD1 (6 bases). The CDR3 is made up of 15 amino acids. Trimming pared 4 bases from V and 6 bases from J, leaving 19 bases between. Germline CDR1 is SGHKS and CDR2 is YYEKEE (reference sequence). The CDR3 spells CASSEFGGAGDGYTF. As DNA, the CDR3 is TGTGCCAGCAGCGAGTTCGGGGGCGCAGGAGATGGCTACACCTTC.

The chain combines TRBV20-1 with TRBJ1-1; D unresolved. The ends were cut back, 0 bases at V and 5 bases at J, with 13 bases in the middle. The germline gives CDR1 DFQATT, CDR2 SNEGSKA (reference sequence). The CDR3 runs 14 residues. The CDR3 here is CSARDQRAGTEAFF. CDR3 nucleotide sequence: TGCAGTGCTAGAGATCAACGGGCGGGAACTGAAGCTTTCTTT.

The chain employs TRBV3-1 and TRBJ1-2; 9 bases align to TRBD1. The CDR3 covers 14 residues. The germline V gene has CDR1 LGHDT and CDR2 YNNKEL (reference sequence). V shed 4 bases, J shed 4 bases, and the junction held 4 bases outside the gene matches. The CDR3 sequence: CASSPEQGAYGYTF. For the CDR3, the DNA is TGTGCCAGCAGCCCAGAACAGGGGGCCTATGGCTACACCTTC.

This sequence joins TRBV4-1 and TRBJ2-1; 10 nucleotides align to TRBD2. Germline trimming cut 1 base from V and 5 bases from J; bases unmatched to any gene: 5. In germline, CDR1 is MGHRA, CDR2 YSYEKL. This CDR3 contains 16 residues. CDR3 in DNA: TGCGCCAGCAGCCAAGTATCACTAGCGGGGAACAATGAGCAGTTCTTC. Protein: CASSQVSLAGNNEQFF.

The V gene is TRBV6-1, the J gene TRBJ1-1; D unresolved. Trimming took off 4 bases at V and 2 bases at J, with 8 bases between the two ends. The CDR3 sequence is 13 residues long. Germline V gives CDR1 MNHNS, CDR2 SASEGT. The CDR3 here is CASSAARNTEAFF. The CDR3 DNA is TGTGCCAGCAGTGCAGCAAGAAACACTGAAGCTTTCTTT.

The chain couples TRBV2 to TRBJ2-5; a weak D match, TRBD1 (6 bases). The V end lost 6 bases, the J end lost 2 bases, and 10 bases lay between the germline ends. Germline-derived CDR1 and CDR2 are SNHLY and FYNNEI. The CDR3 runs 13 residues. The CDR3 reads CASRKQGQETQYF. The CDR3 nucleotides read TGTGCCAGCAGGAAACAGGGTCAAGAGACCCAGTACTTC.

V is TRBV11-3 and J is TRBJ2-3; D is unresolved. Deletions cut 5 bases from V and 4 bases from J, with 28 bases between. There are 19 residues in the CDR3. CDR1 is SGHNT, CDR2 YENEEA, per germline. DNA for the CDR3: TGTGCCAGCAGCGGAAACGAGCCCGGAAAGGAGATCAGACCAGATACGCAGTATTTT. Its translation is CASSGNEPGKEIRPDTQYF.

The chain has TRBV6-2 or TRBV6-3 and TRBJ2-6; D not certain. There are 16 residues in the CDR3. V was trimmed by 6 bases and J by 0 bases, leaving 12 bases between them. Per germline, CDR1 MNHEY and CDR2 SVGEGT. The CDR3 sequence is CASSLPGHSGANVLTF. CDR3 nucleotide sequence: TGTGCCAGCAGCCTGCCTGGGCACTCTGGGGCCAACGTCCTGACTTTC.

This clonotype appeared a single time. The junction does not match germline at one end; this may be a read error. The rearrangement uses TRBV12-3 or TRBV12-4 and TRBJ1-2, with no clear D. There are 12 residues in the CDR3. The CDR3 DNA reads as TGTGCCAGCAGGTTACCTAAATATGGCTACACCTTC. This encodes CASRLPKYGYTF.

This clonotype was recorded many times. The gene calls are TRBV4-1 and TRBJ1-6, with a tentative D call TRBD1 (5 bases). CDR1 MGHRA and CDR2 YSYEKL come from the germline V gene. CDR3 length equals 17 residues. V lost 0 bases and J lost 7, with 16 bases in between. The CDR3 sequence is CASSQEGEGSLNSPLHF. CDR3 coding DNA: TGCGCCAGCAGCCAAGAAGGAGAGGGGTCGCTGAATTCACCCCTCCACTTT.

This clonotype was picked up many times. The V gene is TRBV20-1, the J gene TRBJ2-7; 7 bases are shared with TRBD2. The trim removed 0 bases at V and 3 bases at J, leaving 8 bases unmatched. CDR3 length equals 15 residues. Germline-derived CDR1 and CDR2 are DFQATT and SNEGSKA (reference sequence). The CDR3: CSARDPRTSNYEQYF. CDR3 DNA: TGCAGTGCTAGAGATCCCCGGACTAGTAACTACGAGCAGTACTTC.

This chain joins TRBV5-8 and TRBJ2-3; 8 bases are a match to TRBD1. After removal of 4 bases from V and 5 bases from J, the junction contained 6 bases not matched to a gene. Looked up from germline, CDR1 is SGHTS and CDR2 is YDEGEE. The CDR3 sequence is 14 residues long. CDR3 sequence (DNA): TGTGCCAGCAGCCCGGGACAGGCTGAAGATACGCAGTATTTT. It encodes CASSPGQAEDTQYF.

The V gene is TRBV4-3, the J gene TRBJ2-3, with D unclear. The V gene lost 4 bases and the J gene lost 3 bases, with 23 bases spanning the gap. This CDR3 is 18 amino acids long. Germline-derived CDR1 and CDR2 are LGHNA and YSLEER. The CDR3 sequence is CASSPSHLTDLSTDTQYF. CDR3 nucleotide sequence: TGCGCCAGCAGCCCCTCCCATTTGACTGACCTCTCTACAGATACGCAGTATTTT.

The genes are TRBV9 and TRBJ2-6, with D unclear. V shed 0 bases and J shed 1 base, with 11 bases lying between them. CDR3 length: 17 amino acids. The germline gives CDR1 SGDLS, CDR2 YYNGEE. CDR3 bases: TGTGCCAGCAGCGTAGACATCCGCCCATCTGGGGCCAACGTCCTGACTTTC. Translating gives CASSVDIRPSGANVLTF.

The J gene is TRBJ2-3, the V gene TRBV5-1; D possibly uses TRBD1 or TRBD2 (6 bases each). The CDR3 loop spans 14 amino acids. Trimming cost V 5 bases and J 4 bases, with 14 bases left between them. Germline V gene sequence: CDR1 SGHRS, CDR2 YFSETQ. CDR3 DNA sequence: TGCGCCAGCAGATCTAGGGGGGTCCCAGATACGCAGTATTTT. This encodes CASRSRGVPDTQYF.

The V gene is TRBV27, the J gene TRBJ2-7, with 9 bases matching TRBD1. Germline CDR1 and CDR2: MNHEY and SMNVEV (reference sequence). J was trimmed by 4 bases and V by 5 bases; bases with no gene match: 6. This CDR3 has 14 residues. The CDR3 loop reads CASSGGDRVYEQYF. The CDR3 nucleotides are TGTGCCAGCAGTGGAGGGGACAGGGTGTACGAGCAGTACTTC.

The V call is TRBV6-6, the J call TRBJ2-7; D gene unclear. The V end was cut by 0 bases, the J end by 3 bases, with 15 bases between. The V gene's germline CDR1 is MNHNY and CDR2 SVGAGI (reference sequence). This CDR3 is 16 amino acids long. The CDR3 DNA reads TGTGCCAGCAGTTACTCCGCCGCTGTGTCGGACTACGAGCAGTACTTC. This codes for CASSYSAAVSDYEQYF.

The sample holds a few counts of this clonotype. The CDR3 is CASSLARQGITNGQETQYF. The CDR3 DNA sequence: TGTGCCAGCAGCTTAGCGCGGCAGGGGATTACGAATGGCCAAGAGACCCAGTACTTC. The chain uses TRBV7-9 and TRBJ2-5; perhaps TRBD1 as D (6 bases). Germline V lookup: CDR1 SEHNR, CDR2 FQNEAQ (reference sequence). The length of the CDR3 is 19 residues. V was clipped by 0 bases and J by 1 base, with 21 bases between them.

As for this clonotype: This sequence may be a read error, since a much larger clone differs from it by one base. The V call is TRBV9, the J call TRBJ1-2; a weak D match, TRBD1 (6 bases). Trimming removed 4 bases from V and 7 bases from J, with 20 bases in between. Germline-derived CDR1 and CDR2 are SGDLS and YYNGEE. CDR3 length equals 15 residues. CDR3 region: CASSLTNRDARGYTF. The CDR3 bases are TGTGCCAGCAGCCTGACAAACAGGGACGCGCGTGGCTACACCTTC. The whole variable domain, filled in from reference TRBV9 and TRBJ1-2, reads DSGVTQTPKHLITATGQRVTLRCSPRSGDLSVYWYQQSLDQGLQFLIQYYNGEERAKGNILERFSAQQFPDLHSELNLSSLELGDSALYFCASSLTNRDARGYTFGSGTRLTVV.

This sequence joins TRBV7-2 and TRBJ1-2; no clear D gene. The CDR3 consists of 16 residues. V was trimmed by 0 bases and J by 8 bases, leaving 19 bases between them. Germline-derived CDR1 and CDR2 are SGHTA and FQGNSA. In nucleotides, the CDR3 is TGTGCCAGCAGCTTAGCCGCTAGGGAGAGCAAATTGGGCTACACCTTC. Protein: CASSLAARESKLGYTF.

This chain connects TRBV19 to TRBJ2-1; TRBD1 might be the D (5 bases). Deletions cut 3 bases from V and 4 bases from J, with 7 bases between. This CDR3 has 13 residues. Looked up from germline, CDR1 is LNHDA and CDR2 is SQIVND (reference sequence). The CDR3 here is CASSMGHYNEQFF. CDR3 coding DNA: TGTGCCAGTAGTATGGGGCATTACAATGAGCAGTTCTTC.

The chain carries TRBV6-2 or TRBV6-3 and TRBJ2-4; a possible D gene is TRBD1 (6 bases). Trimming stripped 0 bases from V and 13 bases from J, with 13 bases between. The CDR3 consists of 13 residues. The germline CDR1 and CDR2 sequences are MNHEY and SVGEGT. CDR3 sequence: CASSYSTGREQYF. CDR3 bases: TGTGCCAGCAGTTACTCCACAGGGAGAGAGCAGTACTTC.

The CDR3 loop is CASSQEASDVNFYNEQFF. CDR3 in DNA: TGTGCCAGCAGCCAAGAGGCGTCGGACGTAAATTTCTACAATGAGCAGTTCTTC. This chain joins TRBV3-1 and TRBJ2-1; D call uncertain. Germline CDR1 reads LGHDT; CDR2 reads YNNKEL (reference sequence). With 0 bases removed from V and 3 bases from J, the gap between germline ends came to 18 bases. The CDR3 spans 18 residues.